This entry features one T cell receptor beta chain sequence. Its matching antigen is unknown. The data belong to a study of T cell responses to AZD1222 COVID-19 vaccine. General study findings and limits: Spike regions recognized by vaccine-associated CD4 TCRs spanned the protein, led by 160-218 and 743-854. Two doses of AZD1222 preceded a rise in Spike-specific TCR breadth and depth. The number of AZD1222 recipients seropositive at baseline was only 5 to 7.

This CDR3 spans 14 amino acids. Germline CDR1 and CDR2: MNHEY and SMNVEV (reference sequence). Trimming took 3 bases from V and 2 from J, leaving 10 bases between them. TCRdb keeps only in-frame clones here, not all; method: immunoSEQ multiplex PCR. The table lists around 100,000 clones, roughly 90% of them singletons. The V and J genes are TRBV27 and TRBJ1-2; D is undetermined. This specimen consisted of peripheral blood, obtained on day 0 of AZD1222 vaccination. The receptor was isolated from an adult in good health. The DNA of the CDR3 is TGTGCCAGCAGTTTGACGGTCCTGAACTATGGCTACACCTTC. Protein: CASSLTVLNYGYTF.